Listed below are T cell receptor beta chains from one sample, sequenced in a study of T cells in Graves' hyperthyroidism and ophthalmopathy. TCRdb processed the multiplex PCR reads anew with MiXCR; each CDR3 protein has one entry. Of about 350,000 distinct CDR3 sequences in the sample, over 15% were seen once. Sequencing was carried out using blood. The source of these receptors is a woman aged 18-29 years with Graves' hyperthyroidism. Both conserved end residues are part of each CDR3. Fields, in order: clone size, J gene, V gene, D gene, CDR3 DNA, CDR3 protein. A D gene is named only where the DNA matches it firmly. The size entry is marked missing in some rows and otherwise reads once, few, many or a size class.

size: many
J: TRBJ2-7
V: TRBV4-1
D: .
DNA: TGCGCCAGCAGCCAAAGTCGACAGGCCTACGAGCAGTACTTC
CDR3: CASSQSRQAYEQYF

size: many
J: TRBJ1-1
V: TRBV4-1
D: .
DNA: TGCGCCAGCAGCCTCACACCTGACGCCGGGGCTGAAGCTTTCTTT
CDR3: CASSLTPDAGAEAFF

size: .
J: TRBJ2-7
V: TRBV3-1
D: .
DNA: TGTGCCAGCAGGGACAGCGGGACCTACGAGCAGTACTTC
CDR3: CASRDSGTYEQYF

size: many
J: TRBJ2-5
V: TRBV30
D: TRBD1
DNA: TGTGCCTGGAGTGCCCTCAACAGGGGGTTCCAAGAGACCCAGTACTTC
CDR3: CAWSALNRGFQETQYF

size: many
J: TRBJ2-5
V: TRBV20-1
D: TRBD1
DNA: TGCAGTGCCGGGACAGGGGGACTGGAGACCCAGTACTTC
CDR3: CSAGTGGLETQYF

size: many
J: TRBJ1-2
V: TRBV6-1
D: .
DNA: TGTGCCAGCAGTGGGAGGGGGGGGGCTGGTAACTATGGCTACACCTTC
CDR3: CASSGRGGAGNYGYTF

size: many
J: TRBJ1-1
V: TRBV3-1
D: .
DNA: TGTGCCAGCAGCCAAGACCCGGCGCAGAACACTGAAGCTTTCTTT
CDR3: CASSQDPAQNTEAFF

size: many
J: TRBJ2-5
V: TRBV20-1
D: .
DNA: TGCAGTGCATCCCCGGGGGCTCTAGTGACCCAGTACTTC
CDR3: CSASPGALVTQYF

size: many
J: TRBJ2-2
V: TRBV7-8
D: .
DNA: TGTGCCAGCAGCCGGGAGGACAGGCCCCTCGGGGAGCTGTTTTTT
CDR3: CASSREDRPLGELFF

size: .
J: TRBJ2-2
V: TRBV20-1
D: .
DNA: TGCAGTGCCTACATCCAGGGAGAGGGCGGGACCGGGGAGCTGTTTTTT
CDR3: CSAYIQGEGGTGELFF

size: many
J: TRBJ1-1
V: TRBV24-1
D: .
DNA: TGTGCCACCAGTGACAAGGGCTCGGCGAACACTGAAGCTTTCTTT
CDR3: CATSDKGSANTEAFF

size: many
J: TRBJ1-2
V: TRBV7-9
D: .
DNA: TGTGCCAGCAGCTTATTGACAGCCTATGGCTACACCTTC
CDR3: CASSLLTAYGYTF

size: many
J: TRBJ2-5
V: TRBV7-3
D: .
DNA: TGTGCCAGCAGCTTAAGTGCCCAAGAGACCCAGTACTTC
CDR3: CASSLSAQETQYF

size: many
J: TRBJ1-2
V: TRBV6-4
D: .
DNA: TGTGCCAGCAGTCCCAGGGGTTACGTAAACAATGACTATGGCTACACCTTC
CDR3: CASSPRGYVNNDYGYTF

size: many
J: TRBJ2-2
V: TRBV4-1
D: TRBD1
DNA: TGCGCCAGCAGCAAACGACAGGGCTTAAACACCGGGGAGCTGTTTTTT
CDR3: CASSKRQGLNTGELFF

size: few
J: TRBJ1-5
V: TRBV12-3/TRBV12-4
D: TRBD1
DNA: TGTGCCAGCAGTTGCTCACATAACAGGGGGAGACAGCCCCAGCATTTT
CDR3: CASSCSHNRGRQPQHF

size: many
J: TRBJ2-7
V: TRBV15
D: .
DNA: TGTGCCACCAGCTTACGACAGAGCTCCTACGAGCAGTACTTC
CDR3: CATSLRQSSYEQYF

size: .
J: TRBJ1-1
V: TRBV6-5
D: .
DNA: TGTGCCAGCAGTTACTCGGAGGGAAAGAAAAAGAACACTGAAGCTTTCTTT
CDR3: CASSYSEGKKKNTEAFF

size: .
J: TRBJ1-1
V: TRBV28
D: TRBD1
DNA: TGTGCCAGCAGTTATATCACCGTTACAGGGGGCGGGAACACTGAAGCTTTCTTT
CDR3: CASSYITVTGGGNTEAFF

size: many
J: TRBJ1-1
V: TRBV19
D: .
DNA: TGTGCCAGTAAGGACCAGATGAACACTGAAGCTTTCTTT
CDR3: CASKDQMNTEAFF

size: many
J: TRBJ1-1
V: TRBV20-1
D: .
DNA: TGCAGTGCTAGGGAGGACGTGAACACTGAAGCTTTCTTT
CDR3: CSAREDVNTEAFF

size: many
J: TRBJ1-5
V: TRBV6-9
D: TRBD1
DNA: TGTGCCAGCAGGGCACGAGGGGACAGCCCCTATAGCAATCAGCCCCAGCATTTT
CDR3: CASRARGDSPYSNQPQHF

size: many
J: TRBJ1-1
V: TRBV2
D: TRBD1
DNA: TGTGCCAGCAGTCTACGTGGGAGGACAGGGAACACTGAAGCTTTCTTT
CDR3: CASSLRGRTGNTEAFF

size: .
J: TRBJ2-7
V: TRBV30
D: .
DNA: TGTGCCTGGATGGGACGATCCTCCTACGAGCAGTACTTC
CDR3: CAWMGRSSYEQYF

size: many
J: TRBJ1-2
V: TRBV20-1
D: .
DNA: TGCAGTGCTCCCCAGACGGGGAACTATGGCTACACCTTC
CDR3: CSAPQTGNYGYTF

size: many
J: TRBJ1-2
V: TRBV28
D: TRBD1
DNA: TGTGCCAGCAGTGCAGGGGGCGACTATGGCTACACCTTC
CDR3: CASSAGGDYGYTF

size: many
J: TRBJ2-5
V: TRBV20-1
D: .
DNA: TGCAGTGCTAGAGGGAGGGGGCGCGGTGAGACCCAGTACTTC
CDR3: CSARGRGRGETQYF

size: few
J: TRBJ1-6
V: TRBV25-1
D: .
DNA: TGTGCCAGCAGTGGCCCACTTCAGGTCTTCTTCCACTTT
CDR3: CASSGPLQVFFHF

size: .
J: TRBJ1-5
V: TRBV18
D: .
DNA: TGTGTCAGCTCACCACCGTGGCCAGCTCAGCCCCAGCATTTT
CDR3: CVSSPPWPAQPQHF

size: many
J: TRBJ2-5
V: TRBV29-1
D: .
DNA: TGCAGCGTTGAAGTCCCTAGCGACCAAGAGACCCAGTACTTC
CDR3: CSVEVPSDQETQYF

size: few
J: TRBJ1-2
V: TRBV20-1
D: .
DNA: TGCAGTGCTAGACGGGACAACGGCATCAAAGGGTATGGCTACACCTTC
CDR3: CSARRDNGIKGYGYTF

size: many
J: TRBJ2-2
V: TRBV7-7
D: TRBD2
DNA: TGTGCTTTACTAGCGGGGGGAACCGGGGAGCTGTTTTTT
CDR3: CALLAGGTGELFF

size: few
J: TRBJ1-5
V: TRBV3-1
D: .
DNA: TGTGCCAGCAGCCAAGATTGGGCAGGGACCCTAAATCAGCCCCAGCATTTT
CDR3: CASSQDWAGTLNQPQHF

size: .
J: TRBJ2-7
V: TRBV4-1
D: .
DNA: TGCGCCAGCAGCCGCCAGACAGGATTCTACGAGCAGTACTTC
CDR3: CASSRQTGFYEQYF

size: .
J: TRBJ1-1
V: TRBV27
D: .
DNA: TGTGCCAGCAGAGCCTACAGGGCAGGTGGGGCTGAAGCTTTCTTT
CDR3: CASRAYRAGGAEAFF

size: few
J: TRBJ2-4
V: TRBV6-5
D: .
DNA: TGTGCCAGCAGTTACCGGGGGGCAGCCAAAAACATTAAGTACTTC
CDR3: CASSYRGAAKNIKYF

size: many
J: TRBJ1-1
V: TRBV5-5
D: .
DNA: TGTGCCAGCAGCCCCCAAACCGCAAACACTGAAGCTTTCTTT
CDR3: CASSPQTANTEAFF

size: many
J: TRBJ2-5
V: TRBV11-2
D: .
DNA: TGTGCCAGCAGCTTCCTAGGAGGGGCTAGGGAGACCCAGTACTTC
CDR3: CASSFLGGARETQYF

size: many
J: TRBJ2-2
V: TRBV10-3
D: .
DNA: TGTGCCATCAGTGAGGGGCAGTCGAACACCGGGGAGCTGTTTTTT
CDR3: CAISEGQSNTGELFF

size: many
J: TRBJ2-3
V: TRBV10-1
D: .
DNA: TGCGCCAGCAGCGAGTCAAGGGGGGTGGTTTCGGATACGCAGTATTTT
CDR3: CASSESRGVVSDTQYF

size: few
J: TRBJ1-6
V: TRBV6-1
D: .
DNA: TGTGCCAGCAGTGTGGTCAGTGGTAATTCACCCCTCCACTTT
CDR3: CASSVVSGNSPLHF

size: many
J: TRBJ2-2
V: TRBV24-1
D: TRBD2
DNA: TGTGCCACCAGTGATACCCAAGGACTAGGCGCGCACACCGGGGAGCTGTTTTTT
CDR3: CATSDTQGLGAHTGELFF

size: many
J: TRBJ2-5
V: TRBV4-2
D: TRBD2
DNA: TGTGCCAGCAGCCAAGCTCTAGCGGGGGGTTCAGAGACCCAGTACTTC
CDR3: CASSQALAGGSETQYF

size: many
J: TRBJ2-7
V: TRBV20-1
D: .
DNA: TGCAGTGCTAGCCCCAGGGTGGGGGAGCAGTACTTC
CDR3: CSASPRVGEQYF

size: many
J: TRBJ2-6
V: TRBV28
D: .
DNA: TGTGCCAGCAGTCCCAAGTCTTGGTATATGGCCAACGTCCTGACTTTC
CDR3: CASSPKSWYMANVLTF

size: medium-sized
J: TRBJ2-7
V: TRBV11-2
D: TRBD1
DNA: TGTGCCAGCAGCCTCGGACAGGCTTTCGAGCAGTACTTC
CDR3: CASSLGQAFEQYF